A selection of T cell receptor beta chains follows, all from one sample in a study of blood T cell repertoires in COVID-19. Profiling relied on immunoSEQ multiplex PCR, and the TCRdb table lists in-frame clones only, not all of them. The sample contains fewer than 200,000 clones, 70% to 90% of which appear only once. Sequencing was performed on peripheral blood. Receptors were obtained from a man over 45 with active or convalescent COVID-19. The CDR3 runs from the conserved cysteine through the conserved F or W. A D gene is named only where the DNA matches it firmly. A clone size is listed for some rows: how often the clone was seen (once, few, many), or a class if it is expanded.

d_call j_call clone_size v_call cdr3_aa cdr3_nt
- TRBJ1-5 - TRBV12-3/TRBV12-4 CASSRGLNQPQHF TGTGCCAGTAGCCGGGGTCTAAATCAGCCCCAGCATTTT
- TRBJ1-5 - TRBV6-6 CASRDGAGRDQPQHF TGTGCCAGCAGGGACGGCGCAGGGCGCGATCAGCCCCAGCATTTT
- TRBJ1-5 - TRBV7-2 CASSPFGGNQPQHF TGTGCCAGCAGCCCATTCGGGGGCAATCAGCCCCAGCATTTT
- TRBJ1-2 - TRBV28 CASTEGMVGYTF TGTGCCAGCACGGAGGGAATGGTTGGCTACACCTTC
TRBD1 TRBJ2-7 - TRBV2 CASSGQGTYEQYF TGTGCCAGCAGTGGACAGGGCACCTACGAGCAGTACTTC
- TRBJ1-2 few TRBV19 CASSLTANYGYTF TGTGCCAGTAGCCTGACAGCTAACTATGGCTACACCTTC
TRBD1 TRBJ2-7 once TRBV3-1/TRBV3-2 CASSYRGSSYEQYF TGTGCCAGCAGTTACAGGGGAAGCTCCTACGAGCAGTACTTC
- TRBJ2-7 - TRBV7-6 CASSSQGNSYEQYF TGTGCCAGCAGCTCTCAGGGAAATAGTTACGAGCAGTACTTC
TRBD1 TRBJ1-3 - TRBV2 CAGGTGLSGNTIYF TGTGCCGGCGGGACAGGCCTCTCTGGAAACACCATATATTTT
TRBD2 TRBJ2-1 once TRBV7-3 CASSFLAGVNEQFF TGTGCCAGCAGCTTCCTAGCGGGAGTGAATGAGCAGTTCTTC
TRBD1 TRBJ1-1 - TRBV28 CASSKGQLNTEAFF TGTGCCAGCAGTAAGGGACAGTTGAACACTGAAGCTTTCTTT
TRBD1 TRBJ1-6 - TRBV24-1 CATSEPGQGNNSPLHF TGTGCCACCAGTGAACCGGGACAGGGAAATAATTCACCCCTCCACTTT
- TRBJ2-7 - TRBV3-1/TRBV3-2 CASSQSRRSYEQYF TGTGCCAGCAGCCAAAGCCGTCGGTCCTACGAGCAGTACTTC
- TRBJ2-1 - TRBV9 CASGLGVGNEQFF TGTGCCAGTGGGCTAGGGGTTGGTAATGAGCAGTTCTTC
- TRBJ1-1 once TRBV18 CASSPLRVGTDTEAFF TGTGCCAGCTCACCACTCAGGGTGGGTACGGACACTGAAGCTTTCTTT
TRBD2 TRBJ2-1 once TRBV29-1 CSVAGLAGRYNEQFF TGCAGCGTTGCGGGACTAGCGGGACGTTACAATGAGCAGTTCTTC
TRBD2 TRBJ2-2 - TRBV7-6 CASSLVVYERENGELFF TGTGCCAGCAGCTTAGTGGTGTATGAGCGGGAGAACGGGGAGCTGTTTTTT